What follows are 20 T cell receptor beta chains derived from one specimen sequenced in a study of blood T cell repertoires in COVID-19. Only in-frame clones appear in the TCRdb table, and some are missing; sequencing was by immunoSEQ multiplex PCR. Of about 42,000 clones listed, 85% to 95% are singletons. Sequencing used peripheral blood. The receptors were sampled from a man between 45 and 60 years old with active COVID-19.

The CDR3 here is CAWSVTLGGQEGYTF. In nucleotides, the CDR3 is TGTGCCTGGAGTGTCACGCTGGGGGGGCAGGAGGGCTACACCTTC. The chain couples TRBV30 to TRBJ1-2; D may be TRBD1 (6 bases). Germline V lookup: CDR1 GTSNPN, CDR2 SVGIG (reference sequence). The V and J ends lost 0 bases and 8 bases respectively, with 19 bases between them. The CDR3 loop spans 15 amino acids. Looking up the rest from reference TRBV30 and TRBJ1-2 gives the full variable domain: SQTIHQWPATLVQPVGSPLSLECTVEGTSNPNLYWYRQAAGRGLQLLFYSVGIGQISSEVPQNLSASRPQDRQFILSSKKLLLSDSGFYLCAWSVTLGGQEGYTFGSGTRLTVV.

J is TRBJ1-5 and V is TRBV9; D might be TRBD1 (5 bases). Germline loops: CDR1 SGDLS, CDR2 YYNGEE. The CDR3 has 15 residues. Trimming removed 3 bases at V and 0 bases at J, with 10 bases between. CDR3 sequence (DNA): TGTGCCAGCAGCGCTTCGACAGATAGCAATCAGCCCCAGCATTTT. As protein: CASSASTDSNQPQHF. The whole variable domain, filled in from reference TRBV9 and TRBJ1-5, reads DSGVTQTPKHLITATGQRVTLRCSPRSGDLSVYWYQQSLDQGLQFLIQYYNGEERAKGNILERFSAQQFPDLHSELNLSSLELGDSALYFCASSASTDSNQPQHFGDGTRLSIL.

This chain links TRBV28 with TRBJ1-1; the match to TRBD1 covers 7 bases. Germline CDR1 and CDR2: MDHEN and SYDVKM. This CDR3 spans 13 amino acids. Losses at the gene ends were 8 bases for V and 1 base for J; bases not matched to a gene: 4. This CDR3 is CASGPGGNTEAFF. The CDR3, as DNA: TGTGCCAGCGGCCCAGGGGGGAACACTGAAGCTTTCTTT.

The chain recombines TRBV28 with TRBJ2-5, with 7 bases that match TRBD2. The CDR3 contains 14 residues. Germline V gene data show CDR1 as MDHEN and CDR2 as SYDVKM. The trim removed 6 bases at V and 2 bases at J, leaving 6 bases unmatched. CDR3 DNA: TGTGCCAGCAGATGGGGAGGGCCGCAAGAGACCCAGTACTTC. This encodes CASRWGGPQETQYF.

The chain has TRBV10-3 and TRBJ1-2, with TRBD1 as a possible D gene (5 bases). This CDR3 is built from 17 residues. Per the germline V gene, CDR1 is ENHRY and CDR2 is SYGVKD. V was pared by 0 bases and J by 0 bases, with 14 bases between. This CDR3 reads CAISESATKGANYGYTF. CDR3 DNA sequence: TGTGCCATCAGTGAGTCGGCAACTAAAGGGGCTAACTATGGCTACACCTTC.

This sequence joins TRBV6-5 and TRBJ2-7; no firm D call. Trimming took 8 bases from V and 1 from J, leaving 12 bases between them. The CDR3 has 13 residues. CDR1 MNHEY and CDR2 SVGAGI come from the germline V gene. The CDR3 sequence is CASWSDLSYEQYF. CDR3 nucleotide sequence: TGTGCCAGCTGGTCAGACTTGTCCTACGAGCAGTACTTC.

The CDR3 region is CASPRGGGYTF. The DNA of the CDR3 is TGTGCCAGCCCCCGGGGGGGCGGCTACACCTTC. This sequence joins TRBV6-4 and TRBJ1-2, with D possibly TRBD1 on 6 matching bases. CDR1 MRHNA and CDR2 SNTAGT come from the germline V gene. This CDR3 spans 11 amino acids. The ends were cut back, 8 bases at V and 8 bases at J, with 12 bases in the middle.

The V and J genes are TRBV30 and TRBJ1-3, with a tentative D call TRBD1 (5 bases). Germline CDR1 GTSNPN, CDR2 SVGIG (reference sequence). The CDR3 consists of 13 residues. V dropped 2 bases and J dropped 3 bases, with 8 bases sitting between them. CDR3 residues: CAWSLGGGNTIYF. CDR3 nucleotide sequence: TGTGCCTGGAGTTTGGGGGGTGGAAACACCATATATTTT.

The gene calls are TRBV11-2 and TRBJ2-7; D remains ambiguous. This CDR3 is built from 10 residues. Germline V CDR1 and CDR2: SGHAT, FQNNGV. The V and J ends lost 3 bases and 7 bases respectively, with 4 bases between them. The CDR3 loop reads CASSFIEQYF. DNA for the CDR3: TGTGCCAGCAGCTTTATTGAGCAGTACTTC.

CDR3: CAWNRGLNTEAFF. In DNA form, the CDR3 reads TGTGCCTGGAACAGGGGGTTGAACACTGAAGCTTTCTTT. The J gene is TRBJ1-1, the V gene TRBV30; 8 bases fit TRBD1. The CDR3 sequence is 13 residues long. Germline lookup yields CDR1 GTSNPN and CDR2 SVGIG (reference sequence). V shed 4 bases, J shed 0 bases, and the junction held 1 base outside the gene matches.

The chain has TRBV24-1 and TRBJ2-1; 13 nucleotides align to TRBD2. This CDR3 region has 16 residues. V was pared by 5 bases and J by 5 bases, with 5 bases of the junction left unmatched. Germline V lookup: CDR1 KGHDR, CDR2 SFDVKD. CDR3 region: CATSAPGTSGNNEQFF. The CDR3 nucleotides read TGTGCCACCAGTGCGCCCGGGACTAGCGGGAACAATGAGCAGTTCTTC.

The chain is built from TRBV7-6 and TRBJ1-6; 8 positions match TRBD1. The CDR3 is 15 amino acids. Trimming took 5 bases from V and 9 from J; bases not matched to a gene: 9. CDR1 is SGHVS, CDR2 FNYEAQ, per germline. CDR3 sequence (DNA): TGTGCCAGCAGCGAAAGCAGGGGGCTAGGTTCACCCCTCCACTTT. Its translation is CASSESRGLGSPLHF.

This clone was detected a few times. The V and J genes are TRBV4-1 and TRBJ1-1, with D unclear. The ends were cut back, 5 bases at V and 1 base at J, with 14 bases in the middle. From germline, CDR1 is MGHRA and CDR2 YSYEKL. The CDR3 consists of 15 residues. As DNA, the CDR3 is TGCGCCAGCAGCAATCCTCACAGCCAGAACACTGAAGCTTTCTTT. Translating it yields CASSNPHSQNTEAFF.

The chain links TRBV5-6 to TRBJ2-7; 8 bases line up with TRBD2. Looked up from germline, CDR1 is SGHDT and CDR2 is YYEEEE. The junction had 8 bases not matched to a gene; V was cut back by 1 base and J by 5 bases. The length of the CDR3 is 15 residues. For the CDR3, the DNA is TGTGCCAGCAGCTTGATGCCTAGCGGGCCCCACGAGCAGTACTTC. Its protein product is CASSLMPSGPHEQYF.

The chain is built from TRBV25-1 and TRBJ1-2, with TRBD1 matching over 7 bases. V lost 4 bases to trimming and J lost 8 bases; unmatched junction nucleotides: 4. The CDR3 sequence is 12 residues long. Per the germline V gene, CDR1 is MGHDK and CDR2 is SYGVNS. The CDR3, as DNA: TGTGCCAGCAGTGGGACAGGTCACGGCTACACCTTC. Amino acid sequence: CASSGTGHGYTF.

The gene calls are TRBV19 and TRBJ1-1, with a possible D match to TRBD1 (5 bases). Germline assignment: CDR1 LNHDA and CDR2 SQIVND (reference sequence). Trimming took 3 bases from V and 2 from J, leaving 7 bases between them. The length of the CDR3 is 13 residues. The CDR3 sequence: CASSMGPNTEAFF. The CDR3 nucleotides are TGTGCCAGTAGTATGGGGCCCAACACTGAAGCTTTCTTT. The full variable domain, with the rest looked up from reference TRBV19 and TRBJ1-1, is DGGITQSPKYLFRKEGQNVTLSCEQNLNHDAMYWYRQDPGQGLRLIYYSQIVNDFQKGDIAEGYSVSREKKESFPLTVTSAQKNPTAFYLCASSMGPNTEAFFGQGTRLTVV.

This clone was detected once. The chain recombines TRBV6-5 with TRBJ2-2; 8 bases are a match to TRBD2. Trimming took 8 bases from V and 7 from J; bases not matched to a gene: 12. The CDR3 length is 15 residues. Germline V lookup: CDR1 MNHEY, CDR2 SVGAGI. The chain's CDR3 is CASSTLAGPIGELFF. The CDR3 DNA is TGTGCCAGCTCTACCCTAGCGGGCCCCATCGGGGAGCTGTTTTTT.

The V gene is TRBV6-2 or TRBV6-3, the J gene TRBJ2-1, with TRBD2 identical over 12 bases. V was clipped by 0 bases and J by 8 bases; unmatched bases: 5. Germline assignment: CDR1 MNHEY and CDR2 SVGEGT. The CDR3 covers 16 residues. The CDR3 nucleotides are TGTGCCAGCAGTTACTCGATTACTAGCGGGAGGTATGAGCAGTTCTTC. This gives the protein CASSYSITSGRYEQFF.

The count of this clone is one. The CDR3 DNA sequence: TGTGCCAGCAGCGCAACCGGGACAGGGGCTTCTGGAAACACCATATATTTT. This encodes CASSATGTGASGNTIYF. The J gene is TRBJ1-3, the V gene TRBV7-9; TRBD1 agrees at 10 bases. CDR1 and CDR2 from the germline V gene are SEHNR and FQNEAQ (reference sequence). CDR3 length: 17 amino acids. Unmatched junction bases numbered 8, after V lost 5 bases and J lost 1 base.

Only one count was recorded for this clone. This chain links TRBV19 with TRBJ2-2; D gene unclear. This CDR3 is 14 amino acids long. Germline CDR1 LNHDA, CDR2 SQIVND (reference sequence). The V gene lost 5 bases and the J gene lost 7 bases, with 14 bases spanning the gap. The CDR3 DNA follows: TGTGCCAGTAGTCACCAGACATGGAACGGGGAGCTGTTTTTT. Translating it yields CASSHQTWNGELFF.